This TCR beta chain appears in the sequencing data of a study of human T cells and chemical hapten exposure. The wider study: Investigators sensitized roughly 2 cm by roughly 2 cm of upper inner arm skin with 2% DPC.

This clonotype was recorded at least ten times. Trimming took 3 bases from V and 3 from J, leaving 9 bases between them. The CDR3 sequence is 13 residues long. Germline V gene lookup returns CDR1 ENHRY and CDR2 SYGVKD. One entry per CDR3 protein results from TCRdb running MiXCR on the RACE reads. The sample consists of more than 300,000 distinct CDR3 sequences, about 5.4% of them appearing once. As to time point: pre-sensitization, week 0. Treatment: therapeutic diphenylcyclopropenone sensitization with weekly scalp DPC. Material: whole blood, obtained in connection with sensitization to the hapten diphenylcyclopropenone (DPC). The rearrangement joins TRBV10-3 to TRBJ2-7; D not resolved. This receptor was identified in a woman younger than 30 with alopecia areata. Some clones in this sample may be carry-over from other donors' samples. The CDR3 sequence is CAISDRQYYEQYF. DNA for the CDR3: TGTGCCATCAGTGACAGGCAGTACTACGAGCAGTACTTC.